The next 17 T cell receptor beta chains were all read from a single sample in a study of regulatory T cells in long-lasting Graves disease. Time point here: newly diagnosed GD, antithyroid drugs for less than 3 months. Researchers made the TCR library from RNA that was extracted from PBMCs. The TCR beta library used iRepertoire HTBI primers with Arm-PCR amplification of CDR3. TCRdb analysed the multiplex PCR reads with MiXCR anew, one entry per CDR3 protein. The table has 200,000 to 250,000 distinct CDR3 sequences, roughly 18% seen once; the top ten hold approximately 20%. The specimen was peripheral blood mononuclear cells (PBMCs), collected at new diagnosis, from a patient treated with antithyroid drugs. These receptors originate from a female donor with Graves disease.

This clonotype showed up just a few times. This sequence joins TRBV9 and TRBJ2-6; D gene uncertain. CDR1 is SGDLS and CDR2 is YYNGEE in the germline V gene. Trimming cost V 2 bases and J 0 bases, with 6 bases left between them. The CDR3 extends over 15 amino acids. The CDR3 protein is CASSVAYSGANVLTF. CDR3 DNA sequence: TGTGCCAGCAGCGTCGCCTACTCTGGGGCCAACGTCCTGACTTTC. Looking up the rest from reference TRBV9 and TRBJ2-6 gives the full variable domain: DSGVTQTPKHLITATGQRVTLRCSPRSGDLSVYWYQQSLDQGLQFLIQYYNGEERAKGNILERFSAQQFPDLHSELNLSSLELGDSALYFCASSVAYSGANVLTFGAGSRLTVL.

This clonotype was counted at least ten times. This chain links TRBV13 with TRBJ1-2, with D perhaps matching TRBD1 (5 bases). V lost 4 bases and J lost 1, with 13 bases in between. Germline CDR1 PRHDT, CDR2 FYEKMQ (reference sequence). The CDR3 is made up of 15 amino acids. CDR3 in amino acids: CASSSYNRNNYGYTF. The CDR3 DNA follows: TGTGCCAGCAGCTCATACAACAGGAATAACTATGGCTACACCTTC.

At least ten counts were recorded for this clonotype. This chain links TRBV7-9 with TRBJ2-3; D call uncertain. V shed 5 bases and J shed 4 bases, with 7 bases lying between them. Germline CDR1 is SEHNR and CDR2 is FQNEAQ (reference sequence). The CDR3 consists of 12 residues. The CDR3 DNA reads as TGTGCCAGCAGCCCCCCCGCAGATACGCAGTATTTT. Encoded protein: CASSPPADTQYF.

This clonotype was detected a few times. The gene calls are TRBV5-8 and TRBJ2-2; D is ambiguous. CDR3 length: 14 amino acids. CDR1 and CDR2 from the germline V gene are SGHTS and YDEGEE. Between the trimmed V and J ends, which lost 0 bases and 4 bases, there was a span of 7 bases. In DNA, the CDR3 is TGTGCCAGCAGCTTGGAAAGGGTCACCGGGGAGCTGTTTTTT. The encoded protein is CASSLERVTGELFF.

The chain carries TRBV28 and TRBJ1-4; a possible D gene is TRBD1 (6 bases). This CDR3 has 16 amino acids. V lost 6 bases to trimming and J lost 7 bases, with 21 bases between them. Per the germline V gene, CDR1 is MDHEN and CDR2 is SYDVKM. CDR3 region: CASRKRDTSRSEKLFF. In DNA form, the CDR3 reads TGTGCCAGCAGAAAACGGGACACCTCGAGGAGTGAAAAACTGTTTTTT.

The chain employs TRBV28 and TRBJ1-3, with 7 nucleotides matching TRBD1. Germline V gene sequence: CDR1 MDHEN, CDR2 SYDVKM. J lost 4 bases, V lost 7 bases, and 10 bases had no gene match. The CDR3 extends over 15 amino acids. The CDR3 here is CASTGDSLGGNTIYF. The DNA of the CDR3 is TGTGCCAGCACGGGGGACAGTCTAGGAGGAAACACCATATATTTT.

Many counts were recorded for this clonotype. This chain uses TRBV2 with TRBJ2-5; TRBD2 aligns across 8 bases. Germline V CDR1 and CDR2: SNHLY, FYNNEI. This CDR3 contains 13 residues. Unmatched junction bases numbered 2, after V lost 4 bases and J lost 4 bases. The CDR3 spells CASSAGLAETQYF. Here the CDR3 DNA reads TGTGCCAGCAGTGCCGGACTAGCAGAGACCCAGTACTTC.

This clonotype was recorded at least ten times. J is TRBJ1-4 and V is TRBV20-1; TRBD1 aligns across 9 bases. Looked up from germline, CDR1 is DFQATT and CDR2 is SNEGSKA (reference sequence). The trim removed 6 bases at V and 8 bases at J, leaving 4 bases unmatched. The CDR3 runs 12 residues. The CDR3 spells CSAETGGEKLFF. In DNA form, the CDR3 reads TGCAGTGCCGAGACAGGGGGGGAAAAACTGTTTTTT.

This clonotype was counted at least ten times. V gene TRBV18 combines with J gene TRBJ2-3; D gene unclear. Germline-derived CDR1 and CDR2 are KGHSH and LQKENI. V gave up 3 bases and J gave up 3 bases, with 1 base separating them. CDR3 length equals 11 residues. The CDR3 DNA follows: TGTGCCAGCTCACCTACAGATACGCAGTATTTT. Its translation is CASSPTDTQYF. Combining the CDR3 with reference TRBV18 and TRBJ2-3 gives the whole variable domain NAGVMQNPRHLVRRRGQEARLRCSPMKGHSHVYWYRQLPEEGLKFMVYLQKENIIDESGMPKERFSAEFPKEGPSILRIQQVVRGDSAAYFCASSPTDTQYFGPGTRLTVL.

Many counts were recorded for this clonotype. The chain employs TRBV3-1 and TRBJ1-2; 7 bases map to TRBD1. Trimming took 3 bases from V and 10 from J; bases not matched to a gene: 5. The CDR3 has 12 residues. Germline V lookup: CDR1 LGHDT, CDR2 YNNKEL (reference sequence). CDR3 in DNA: TGTGCCAGCAGCCAGGGGACAGTATTCTACACCTTC. Its translation is CASSQGTVFYTF.

This clonotype was found many times. The chain couples TRBV18 to TRBJ2-4; D is possibly TRBD2 (6 bases). Trimming removed 3 bases from V and 10 bases from J, with 16 bases in between. Germline lookup yields CDR1 KGHSH and CDR2 LQKENI. This CDR3 spans 14 amino acids. CDR3 amino acids: CASSPGTSSMIQYF. DNA of the CDR3: TGTGCCAGCTCACCCGGGACTTCGTCCATGATTCAGTACTTC.

V gene TRBV7-6 combines with J gene TRBJ1-1, with D unresolved. V was pared by 0 bases and J by 10 bases, with 12 bases between. Germline loops: CDR1 SGHVS, CDR2 FNYEAQ. CDR3 length: 13 residues. The CDR3 region is CASSLASDRLAFF. Here the CDR3 DNA reads TGTGCCAGCAGCTTAGCCAGCGACCGACTAGCTTTCTTT.

The chain's CDR3 is CASSSSPTTQYGYTF. The DNA of the CDR3 is TGTGCCAGCAGTTCCAGCCCCACCACCCAATATGGCTACACCTTC. V and J are TRBV12-3 or TRBV12-4 and TRBJ1-2; no clear D gene. The CDR3 consists of 15 residues. Deletions cut 4 bases from V and 5 bases from J, with 17 bases between.

This chain joins TRBV7-2 and TRBJ1-5; possible D gene TRBD1, 5 bases. The CDR3 runs to 14 residues. Trimming removed 5 bases at V and 4 bases at J, with 12 bases between. Germline V gene data show CDR1 as SGHTA and CDR2 as FQGNSA. The CDR3 nucleotides read TGTGCCAGCAGCCCGTCGACAGTTAATCAGCCCCAGCATTTT. Translated, it gives CASSPSTVNQPQHF.

This clonotype was counted at least ten times. The rearrangement uses TRBV11-2 and TRBJ2-7; 9 nucleotides align to TRBD2. The trim removed 5 bases at V and 5 bases at J, leaving 13 bases unmatched. This CDR3 is built from 16 residues. The germline V gene encodes CDR1 SGHAT and CDR2 FQNNGV. The CDR3 nucleotides read TGTGCCAGCAGCCTAGCGGGATCCACCTTGGTCCACGAGCAGTACTTC. Protein product: CASSLAGSTLVHEQYF.

The chain links TRBV20-1 to TRBJ1-1, with 9 bases aligning to TRBD1. The ends lost 4 bases at V and 3 bases at J; junction bases unmatched: 3. The germline V gene has CDR1 DFQATT and CDR2 SNEGSKA (reference sequence). The CDR3 extends over 13 amino acids. The CDR3 protein is CSANRGRHTEAFF. The CDR3 DNA sequence: TGCAGTGCTAACAGGGGGCGTCACACTGAAGCTTTCTTT.

This clonotype was found many times. The rearrangement uses TRBV28 and TRBJ2-1; possible D gene TRBD2, 6 bases. CDR3 length: 15 amino acids. Trimming removed 5 bases from V and 4 bases from J, with 15 bases in between. Germline V gene data show CDR1 as MDHEN and CDR2 as SYDVKM. CDR3 residues: CASSIPGEEYNEQFF. CDR3 in DNA: TGTGCCAGCAGTATCCCGGGGGAGGAGTACAATGAGCAGTTCTTC.